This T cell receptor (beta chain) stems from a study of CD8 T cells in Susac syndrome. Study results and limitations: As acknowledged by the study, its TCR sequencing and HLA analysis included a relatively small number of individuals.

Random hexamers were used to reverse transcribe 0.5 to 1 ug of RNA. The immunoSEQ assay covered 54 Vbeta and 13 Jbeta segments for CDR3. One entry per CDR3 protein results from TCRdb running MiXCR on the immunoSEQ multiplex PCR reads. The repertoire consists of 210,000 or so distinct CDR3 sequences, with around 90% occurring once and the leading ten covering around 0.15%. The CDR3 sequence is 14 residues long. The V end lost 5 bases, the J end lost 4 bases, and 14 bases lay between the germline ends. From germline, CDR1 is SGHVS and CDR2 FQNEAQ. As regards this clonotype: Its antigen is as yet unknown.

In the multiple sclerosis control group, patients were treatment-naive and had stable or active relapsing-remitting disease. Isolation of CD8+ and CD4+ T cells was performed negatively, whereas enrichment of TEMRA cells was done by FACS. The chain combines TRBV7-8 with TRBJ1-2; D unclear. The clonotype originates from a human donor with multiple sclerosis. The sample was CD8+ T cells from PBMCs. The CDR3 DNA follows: TGTGCCAGCAGCGACCCCCAGGAAGGCTATGGCTACACCTTC. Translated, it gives CASSDPQEGYGYTF.